This T cell receptor (beta chain) was obtained from a study of cytomegalovirus exposure and HLA in healthy donors. In the study overall: Within the Caucasian-associated ancestry cluster were around 81% of the roughly 400 genotyped donors.

This CDR3 contains 15 residues. Germline assignment: CDR1 GTSNPN and CDR2 SVGIG (reference sequence). V lost 0 bases, J lost 1 base, and 12 bases lay in between. Both 60 Vbeta primers and 13 Jbeta primers went into the PCR. Only in-frame clones appear in the TCRdb table, and some are missing; sequencing was by immunoSEQ multiplex PCR. The data show roughly 110,000 clones, about 80% seen once. The TCR was taken from a middle-aged woman in good health and CMV-seropositive. The gene calls are TRBV30 and TRBJ1-1; D is uncertain. The sample taken for sequencing was PBMCs. The CDR3, as DNA: TGTGCCTGGAGTGTACGGGTAGTTTGGAACACTGAAGCTTTCTTT. Its protein product is CAWSVRVVWNTEAFF.